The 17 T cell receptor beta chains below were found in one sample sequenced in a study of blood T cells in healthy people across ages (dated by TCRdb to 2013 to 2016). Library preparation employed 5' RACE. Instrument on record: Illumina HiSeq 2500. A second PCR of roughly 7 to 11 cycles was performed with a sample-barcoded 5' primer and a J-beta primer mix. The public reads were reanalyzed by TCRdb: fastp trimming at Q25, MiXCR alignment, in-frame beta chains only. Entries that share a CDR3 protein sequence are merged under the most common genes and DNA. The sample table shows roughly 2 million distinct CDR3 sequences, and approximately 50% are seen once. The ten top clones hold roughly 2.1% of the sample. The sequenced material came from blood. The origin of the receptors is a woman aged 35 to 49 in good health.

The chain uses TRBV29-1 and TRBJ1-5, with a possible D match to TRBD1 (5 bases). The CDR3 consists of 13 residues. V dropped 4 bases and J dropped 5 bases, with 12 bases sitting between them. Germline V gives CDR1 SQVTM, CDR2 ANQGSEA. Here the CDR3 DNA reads TGCAGCGTTGGACGGGGACGGGATCAGCCCCAGCATTTT. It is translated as CSVGRGRDQPQHF.

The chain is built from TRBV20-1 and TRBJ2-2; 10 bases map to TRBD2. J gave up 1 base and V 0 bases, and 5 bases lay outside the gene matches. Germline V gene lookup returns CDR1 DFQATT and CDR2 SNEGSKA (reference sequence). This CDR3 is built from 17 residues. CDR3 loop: CSARDPRLAGNTGELFF. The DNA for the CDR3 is TGCAGTGCTAGAGACCCTCGACTAGCGGGGAACACCGGGGAGCTGTTTTTT.

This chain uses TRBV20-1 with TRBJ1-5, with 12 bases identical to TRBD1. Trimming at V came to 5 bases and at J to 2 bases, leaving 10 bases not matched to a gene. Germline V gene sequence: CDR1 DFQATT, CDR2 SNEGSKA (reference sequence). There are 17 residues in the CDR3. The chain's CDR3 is CSASGTGGFYGNQPQHF. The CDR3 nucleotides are TGCAGTGCTTCCGGGACAGGGGGCTTTTACGGCAATCAGCCCCAGCATTTT.

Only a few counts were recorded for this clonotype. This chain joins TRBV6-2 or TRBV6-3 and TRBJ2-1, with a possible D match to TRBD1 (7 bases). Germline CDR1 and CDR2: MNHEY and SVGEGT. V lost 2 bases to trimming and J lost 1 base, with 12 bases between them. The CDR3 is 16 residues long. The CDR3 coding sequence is TGTGCCAGCAGTTACGCGGCAGGGGGGTCCTACAATGAGCAGTTCTTC. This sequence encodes CASSYAAGGSYNEQFF.

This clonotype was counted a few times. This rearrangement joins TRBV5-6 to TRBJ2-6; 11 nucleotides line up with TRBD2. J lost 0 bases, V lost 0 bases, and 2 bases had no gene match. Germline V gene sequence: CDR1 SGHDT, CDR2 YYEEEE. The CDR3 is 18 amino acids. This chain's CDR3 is CASSLGLAGPSGANVLTF. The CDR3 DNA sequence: TGTGCCAGCAGCTTGGGACTAGCGGGGCCCTCTGGGGCCAACGTCCTGACTTTC.

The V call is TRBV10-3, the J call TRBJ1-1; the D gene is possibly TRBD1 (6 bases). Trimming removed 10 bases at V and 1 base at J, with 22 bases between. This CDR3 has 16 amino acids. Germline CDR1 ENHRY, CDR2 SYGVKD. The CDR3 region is CATWRGDQGQNTEAFF. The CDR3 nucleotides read TGTGCCACCTGGAGGGGTGACCAGGGACAGAACACTGAAGCTTTCTTT.

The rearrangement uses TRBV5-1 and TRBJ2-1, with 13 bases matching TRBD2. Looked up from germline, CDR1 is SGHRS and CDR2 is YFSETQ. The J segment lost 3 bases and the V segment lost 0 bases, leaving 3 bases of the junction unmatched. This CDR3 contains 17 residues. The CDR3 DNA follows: TGCGCCAGCAGCTTGGGGACTAGCGGGGGATTCTACAATGAGCAGTTCTTC. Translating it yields CASSLGTSGGFYNEQFF.

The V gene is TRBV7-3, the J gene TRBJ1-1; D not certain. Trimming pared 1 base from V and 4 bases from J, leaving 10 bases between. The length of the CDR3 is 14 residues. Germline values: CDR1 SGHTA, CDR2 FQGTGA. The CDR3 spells CASSLSPGSTEAFF. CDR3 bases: TGTGCCAGCAGCTTAAGTCCCGGATCCACTGAAGCTTTCTTT.

The CDR3 protein is CASSFPNSGGSTDTQYF. The CDR3 DNA follows: TGTGCCAGCAGCTTCCCGAACTCGGGGGGTAGCACAGATACGCAGTATTTT. V and J are TRBV7-9 and TRBJ2-3, with 7 bases matching TRBD2. CDR1 is SEHNR and CDR2 is FQNEAQ in the germline V gene (reference sequence). V lost 3 bases and J lost 0; bases outside the gene matches: 9. CDR3 size: 17 residues.

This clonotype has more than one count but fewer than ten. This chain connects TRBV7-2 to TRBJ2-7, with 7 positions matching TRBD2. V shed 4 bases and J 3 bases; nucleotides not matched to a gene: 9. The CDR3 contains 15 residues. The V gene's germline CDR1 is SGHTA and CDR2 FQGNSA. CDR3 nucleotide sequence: TGTGCCAGCAGCTCCACCCCTAGCGGTTACTACGAGCAGTACTTC. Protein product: CASSSTPSGYYEQYF. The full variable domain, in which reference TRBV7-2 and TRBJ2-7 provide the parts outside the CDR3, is GAGVSQSPSNKVTEKGKDVELRCDPISGHTALYWYRQSLGQGLEFLIYFQGNSAPDKSGLPSDRFSAERTGGSVSTLTIQRTQQEDSAVYLCASSSTPSGYYEQYFGPGTRLTVT.

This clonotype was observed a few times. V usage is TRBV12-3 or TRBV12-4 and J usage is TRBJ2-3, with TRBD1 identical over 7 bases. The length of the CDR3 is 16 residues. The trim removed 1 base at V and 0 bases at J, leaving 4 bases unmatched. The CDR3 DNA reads TGTGCCAGCAGTTTAGGAGGGGGCAAGAGCACAGATACGCAGTATTTT. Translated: CASSLGGGKSTDTQYF.

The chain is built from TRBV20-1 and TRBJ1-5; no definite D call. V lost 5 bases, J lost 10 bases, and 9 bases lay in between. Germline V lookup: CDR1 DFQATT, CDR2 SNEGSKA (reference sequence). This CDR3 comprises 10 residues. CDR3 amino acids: CSAEPSPQHF. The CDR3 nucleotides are TGCAGTGCTGAGCCGAGCCCCCAGCATTTT.

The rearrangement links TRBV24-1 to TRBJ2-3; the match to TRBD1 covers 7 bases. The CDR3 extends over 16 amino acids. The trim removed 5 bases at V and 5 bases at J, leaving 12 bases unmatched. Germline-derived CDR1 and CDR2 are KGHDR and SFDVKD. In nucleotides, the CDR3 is TGTGCCACCAGTGCGACGCGACAGGGTGGGTTAGATACGCAGTATTTT. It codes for CATSATRQGGLDTQYF.

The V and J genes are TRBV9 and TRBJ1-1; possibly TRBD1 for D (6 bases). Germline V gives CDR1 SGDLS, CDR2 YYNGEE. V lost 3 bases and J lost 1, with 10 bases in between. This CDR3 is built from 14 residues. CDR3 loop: CASSGPGQNTEAFF. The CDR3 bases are TGTGCCAGCAGCGGCCCGGGACAGAACACTGAAGCTTTCTTT.

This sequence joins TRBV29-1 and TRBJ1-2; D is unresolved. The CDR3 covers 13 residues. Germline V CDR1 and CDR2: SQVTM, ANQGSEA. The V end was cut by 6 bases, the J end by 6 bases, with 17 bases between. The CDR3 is CSVARVGKHGYTF. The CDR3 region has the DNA TGCAGCGTCGCTAGGGTGGGGAAACATGGCTACACCTTC.

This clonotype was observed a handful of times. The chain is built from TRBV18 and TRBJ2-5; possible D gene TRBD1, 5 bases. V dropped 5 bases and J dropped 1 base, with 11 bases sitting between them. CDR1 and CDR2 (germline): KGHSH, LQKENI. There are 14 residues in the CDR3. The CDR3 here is CASSSGARQETQYF. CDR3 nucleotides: TGTGCCAGCTCAAGTGGGGCGCGCCAAGAGACCCAGTACTTC.

This chain's CDR3 is CASSQVDVGAYEQYF. CDR3 sequence (DNA): TGCGCCAGCAGCCAAGTTGATGTGGGAGCCTACGAGCAGTACTTC. The chain combines TRBV4-3 with TRBJ2-7; a weak D match, TRBD2 (5 bases). CDR1 and CDR2 (germline): LGHNA, YSLEER. The V end was cut by 1 base, the J end by 2 bases, with 12 bases between. The CDR3 loop spans 15 amino acids.